What follows are 27 T cell receptor beta chains derived from one specimen sequenced in a study of T cell repertoires in cytomegalovirus infection. Each CDR3 protein gets one entry after TCRdb re-called the reads with MiXCR. Among around 490,000 distinct CDR3 sequences, 26% were seen once, and the ten largest hold under 15%. Sequences were obtained from PBMCs. The receptors stem from a human donor in good health (CMV status not recorded). Some clones in this sample may be carry-over from other donors' samples.

The sample holds many counts of this clonotype. The rearrangement uses TRBV7-8 and TRBJ2-1; 8 nucleotides match TRBD2. J lost 6 bases, V lost 1 base, and 11 bases had no gene match. The CDR3 has 17 residues. Looked up from germline, CDR1 is SGHVS and CDR2 is FQNEAQ. This CDR3 reads CASSLVGVAGRGNEQFF. The CDR3 region has the DNA TGTGCCAGCAGCTTAGTTGGAGTAGCGGGAAGAGGCAATGAGCAGTTCTTC.

This clonotype was recorded many times. CDR3 residues: CASSLMGGGLPGANVLTF. Here the CDR3 DNA reads TGTGCCAGCAGCTTAATGGGGGGGGGGCTCCCTGGGGCCAACGTCCTGACTTTC. V and J are TRBV7-2 and TRBJ2-6, with D perhaps TRBD2 (7 bases). The CDR3 extends over 18 amino acids. V shed 2 bases and J shed 2 bases, with 16 bases lying between them. Germline CDR1 reads SGHTA; CDR2 reads FQGNSA.

The chain links TRBV11-2 to TRBJ2-5, with 10 bases that match TRBD2. Germline V gene lookup returns CDR1 SGHAT and CDR2 FQNNGV. The CDR3 contains 15 residues. J was trimmed by 5 bases and V by 5 bases; bases with no gene match: 8. This CDR3 is CASSPAGGLGETQYF. The CDR3 nucleotides are TGTGCCAGCAGCCCAGCGGGAGGGCTAGGGGAGACCCAGTACTTC.

V and J are TRBV6-6 and TRBJ2-1; 14 nucleotides agree with TRBD2. The CDR3 consists of 18 residues. CDR1 is MNHNY and CDR2 is SVGAGI in the germline V gene (reference sequence). Unmatched junction bases numbered 15, after V lost 5 bases and J lost 9 bases. The CDR3 spells CASSPTSGRAERISEQFF. Written as DNA, the CDR3 is TGTGCCAGCAGTCCGACTAGCGGGAGGGCCGAGCGGATTAGTGAGCAGTTCTTC.

This clonotype was seen ten or more times. The chain employs TRBV7-2 and TRBJ2-3; the D gene is possibly TRBD2 (6 bases). The V end was cut by 1 base, the J end by 3 bases, with 14 bases between. This CDR3 has 16 amino acids. Germline V lookup: CDR1 SGHTA, CDR2 FQGNSA. The CDR3 bases are TGTGCCAGCAGCTTAGGGGTAGCCGGGGGTACAGATACGCAGTATTTT. Residues: CASSLGVAGGTDTQYF.

This rearrangement joins TRBV18 to TRBJ1-3; D remains unclear. Germline V gives CDR1 KGHSH, CDR2 LQKENI. CDR3 size: 17 residues. The V gene lost 1 base and the J gene lost 0 bases, with 13 bases spanning the gap. This CDR3 is CASSPRRADLSGNTIYF. The CDR3 nucleotides are TGTGCCAGCTCACCACGTCGTGCGGACCTCTCTGGAAACACCATATATTTT.

This clonotype was picked up a small number of times. This rearrangement joins TRBV5-4 to TRBJ2-3, with 10 bases lining up with TRBD1. Germline CDR1 is SGHNT and CDR2 is YYREEE (reference sequence). This CDR3 has 15 residues. With V trimmed by 6 bases and J by 5 bases, 9 bases remained unmatched. The CDR3 loop reads CASTQGQGGEDTQYF. As DNA, the CDR3 is TGTGCCAGCACCCAAGGACAGGGGGGTGAAGATACGCAGTATTTT.

This chain links TRBV6-2 or TRBV6-3 with TRBJ1-1; no clear D. This CDR3 has 14 amino acids. Germline V gene data show CDR1 as MNHEY and CDR2 as SVGEGT. The V end lost 2 bases, the J end lost 1 base, and 8 bases lay between the germline ends. For the CDR3, the DNA is TGTGCCAGCAGTTACCCCACTACGAACACTGAAGCTTTCTTT. This sequence encodes CASSYPTTNTEAFF.

This clonotype was recorded many times. The chain couples TRBV28 to TRBJ2-4; D is unclear. V lost 3 bases and J lost 0, with 18 bases in between. Germline V gene lookup returns CDR1 MDHEN and CDR2 SYDVKM. This CDR3 comprises 18 residues. The CDR3: CASSLDGLGAEAKNIQYF. In DNA, the CDR3 is TGTGCCAGCAGTTTGGATGGTCTGGGTGCGGAAGCCAAAAACATTCAGTACTTC.

V is TRBV12-3 or TRBV12-4 and J is TRBJ1-1; D not resolved. Trimming cost V 11 bases and J 5 bases, with 18 bases left between them. This CDR3 has 13 amino acids. The CDR3 DNA follows: TGTGCCGCAGCGGACCGATACAGTACTGAAGCTTTCTTT. Protein sequence: CAAADRYSTEAFF.

This chain connects TRBV12-5 to TRBJ1-2, with 8 bases lining up with TRBD1. The V gene's germline CDR1 is LGHNT and CDR2 FRNRAP. The CDR3 is 14 residues long. V lost 1 base and J lost 4; bases outside the gene matches: 2. CDR3 DNA sequence: TGTGCTAGTGGTTTGGAAACAGGGGGCTATGGCTACACCTTC. This gives the protein CASGLETGGYGYTF.

The chain combines TRBV14 with TRBJ2-7; no definite D call. CDR3 length equals 13 residues. CDR1 and CDR2 (germline): SGHDN, FVKESK. V was pared by 6 bases and J by 2 bases, with 11 bases between. CDR3 protein: CASRPRTAYEQYV. The DNA of the CDR3 is TGTGCCAGCAGACCACGAACCGCCTACGAGCAGTACGTC.

The J gene is TRBJ1-2, the V gene TRBV7-3, with D uncertain. CDR1 and CDR2 (germline): SGHTA, FQGTGA. This CDR3 region has 13 residues. The germline V and J ends were trimmed by 4 bases and 4 bases, with 10 bases remaining between them. The CDR3 reads CASSSYISYGYTF. The CDR3 DNA follows: TGTGCCAGCAGCTCCTATATCAGCTATGGCTACACCTTC.

By share of the sample, this clonotype is medium-sized. The chain has TRBV7-2 and TRBJ1-4; D gene ambiguous. Trimming removed 1 base at V and 4 bases at J, with 7 bases between. The CDR3 has 14 amino acids. CDR1 and CDR2 (germline): SGHTA, FQGNSA. The chain's CDR3 is CASSLGTFNEKLFF. In nucleotides, the CDR3 is TGTGCCAGCAGCTTAGGGACCTTTAATGAAAAACTGTTTTTT. Supplemented by reference TRBV7-2 and TRBJ1-4, the full variable domain reads GAGVSQSPSNKVTEKGKDVELRCDPISGHTALYWYRQSLGQGLEFLIYFQGNSAPDKSGLPSDRFSAERTGGSVSTLTIQRTQQEDSAVYLCASSLGTFNEKLFFGSGTQLSVL.

The sample holds a few counts of this clonotype. The chain links TRBV18 to TRBJ1-4; D ambiguous. Germline V gene lookup returns CDR1 KGHSH and CDR2 LQKENI. The CDR3 length is 15 residues. With 1 base removed from V and 6 bases from J, the gap between germline ends came to 12 bases. DNA for the CDR3: TGTGCCAGCTCACCACGGTGGGGAAACCATGAAAAACTGTTTTTT. Its protein product is CASSPRWGNHEKLFF.

The V gene is TRBV6-6, the J gene TRBJ1-5; no definite D call. Germline CDR1 and CDR2: MNHNY and SVGAGI (reference sequence). V was trimmed by 8 bases and J by 2 bases, leaving 10 bases between them. The CDR3 is made up of 13 amino acids. As DNA, the CDR3 is TGTGCCAGCGTACCCCGTGGCAATCAGCCCCAGCATTTT. This sequence encodes CASVPRGNQPQHF.

V is TRBV20-1 and J is TRBJ2-5; no clear D. The CDR3 sequence is 12 residues long. Germline CDR1 reads DFQATT; CDR2 reads SNEGSKA (reference sequence). Trimming stripped 3 bases from V and 1 base from J, with 6 bases between. The CDR3 coding sequence is TGCAGTGCTAGCCCCAGCCAAGAGACCCAGTACTTC. Protein sequence: CSASPSQETQYF.

About this clonotype: A clone one base away is much larger, so this may be a read error. The chain has TRBV7-2 and TRBJ2-1; possibly TRBD1 or TRBD2 for D (6 bases each). The CDR3 sequence is 14 residues long. Germline-derived CDR1 and CDR2 are SGHTA and FQGNSA. CDR3 bases: TGTGCCTGCAGCTTCAAACAGGGAGGCAATGAGCAGTTCTTC. Translation: CACSFKQGGNEQFF.

The chain joins TRBV6-6 to TRBJ2-3; the match to TRBD2 covers 13 bases. The CDR3 runs to 21 residues. Germline V lookup: CDR1 MNHNY, CDR2 SVGAGI (reference sequence). J was trimmed by 4 bases and V by 0 bases; bases with no gene match: 16. CDR3 loop: CASSYSNSFWTSGSVADTQYF. DNA of the CDR3: TGTGCCAGCAGTTACTCGAACTCGTTCTGGACTAGCGGGAGTGTAGCAGATACGCAGTATTTT.

CDR3 bases: TGCAGCGTATCCGGGCCCATAGGGAATGAGCAGTTCTTC. Protein: CSVSGPIGNEQFF. This rearrangement joins TRBV29-1 to TRBJ2-1, with D hard to call. The CDR3 covers 13 residues. Germline CDR1 and CDR2: SQVTM and ANQGSEA. V lost 6 bases, J lost 7 bases, and 16 bases lay in between.

V usage is TRBV11-2 and J usage is TRBJ2-7, with 10 bases identical to TRBD2. After removal of 1 base from V and 6 bases from J, the junction contained 9 bases not matched to a gene. Germline V gives CDR1 SGHAT, CDR2 FQNNGV. There are 16 residues in the CDR3. The DNA of the CDR3 is TGTGCCAGCAGCTTAGTAGCGGGAGGCCATTTGGCCGAGCAGTACTTC. It codes for CASSLVAGGHLAEQYF. Based on the CDR3 plus reference TRBV11-2 and TRBJ2-7, the full variable domain is EAGVAQSPRYKIIEKRQSVAFWCNPISGHATLYWYQQILGQGPKLLIQFQNNGVVDDSQLPKDRFSAERLKGVDSTLKIQPAKLEDSAVYLCASSLVAGGHLAEQYFGPGTRLTVT.

This clonotype was seen many times. The V gene is TRBV7-2, the J gene TRBJ2-3, with D perhaps given as TRBD1 or TRBD2 (5 bases each). The V and J ends lost 5 bases and 0 bases respectively, with 15 bases between them. Per the germline V gene, CDR1 is SGHTA and CDR2 is FQGNSA. The length of the CDR3 is 16 residues. In DNA, the CDR3 is TGTGCCAGCAGCGCCACCGGGACGTCTAGCACAGATACGCAGTATTTT. Translation gives CASSATGTSSTDTQYF.

This clonotype was seen a handful of times. The genes are TRBV6-2 or TRBV6-3 and TRBJ2-7, with 11 bases aligning to TRBD2. The CDR3 has 15 amino acids. Trimming at V came to 5 bases and at J to 5 bases, leaving 8 bases not matched to a gene. CDR1 and CDR2 (germline): MNHEY, SVGEGT. This CDR3 is CASSRPTGLADEQYV. The CDR3 region has the DNA TGTGCCAGCAGTCGACCTACGGGACTAGCGGACGAGCAGTACGTC.

This clonotype was observed a handful of times. The CDR3: CSARGRVAGAYEQYF. For the CDR3, the DNA is TGCAGTGCTAGAGGGAGGGTAGCGGGAGCTTACGAGCAGTACTTC. The V gene is TRBV20-1, the J gene TRBJ2-7; TRBD2 matches 9 bases. Germline V gene sequence: CDR1 DFQATT, CDR2 SNEGSKA (reference sequence). J was trimmed by 4 bases and V by 1 base; bases with no gene match: 8. The CDR3 totals 15 residues.

This clonotype was counted ten times or more. The gene calls are TRBV7-2 and TRBJ1-5; D gene uncertain. Germline CDR1 SGHTA, CDR2 FQGNSA. CDR3 length: 13 amino acids. V was trimmed by 5 bases and J by 3 bases, leaving 8 bases between them. CDR3 sequence: CASSMRVNQPQHF. CDR3 nucleotide sequence: TGTGCCAGCAGCATGCGGGTCAATCAGCCCCAGCATTTT.

This clonotype was recorded at least ten times. This rearrangement joins TRBV7-8 to TRBJ2-3, with 13 positions matching TRBD2. This CDR3 region has 16 residues. Germline V gene lookup returns CDR1 SGHVS and CDR2 FQNEAQ. Germline trimming cut 5 bases from V and 6 bases from J; bases unmatched to any gene: 8. The CDR3 loop reads CASSPTSGGLGDTQYF. As DNA, the CDR3 is TGTGCCAGCAGCCCGACTAGCGGGGGGCTGGGGGATACGCAGTATTTT.

This clonotype was observed a handful of times. The gene calls are TRBV7-9 and TRBJ2-1; TRBD2 agrees at 7 bases. The CDR3 contains 15 residues. Looked up from germline, CDR1 is SEHNR and CDR2 is FQNEAQ (reference sequence). The ends lost 3 bases at V and 5 bases at J; junction bases unmatched: 7. The CDR3 is CASSFETSRNNEQFF. The CDR3 DNA reads as TGTGCCAGCAGCTTTGAGACTAGCCGCAACAATGAGCAGTTCTTC.